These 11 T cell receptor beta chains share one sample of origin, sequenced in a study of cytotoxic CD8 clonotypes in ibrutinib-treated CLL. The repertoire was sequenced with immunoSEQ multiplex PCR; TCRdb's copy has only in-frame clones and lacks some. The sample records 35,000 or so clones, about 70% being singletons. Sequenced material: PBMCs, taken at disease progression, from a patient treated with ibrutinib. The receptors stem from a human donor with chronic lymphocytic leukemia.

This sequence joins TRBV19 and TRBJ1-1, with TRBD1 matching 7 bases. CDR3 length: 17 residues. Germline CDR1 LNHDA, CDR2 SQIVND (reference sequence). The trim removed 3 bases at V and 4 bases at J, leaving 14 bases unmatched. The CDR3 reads CASSILRQGRGGTEAFF. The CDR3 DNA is TGTGCCAGTAGTATTCTGAGACAGGGTAGGGGAGGCACTGAAGCTTTCTTT.

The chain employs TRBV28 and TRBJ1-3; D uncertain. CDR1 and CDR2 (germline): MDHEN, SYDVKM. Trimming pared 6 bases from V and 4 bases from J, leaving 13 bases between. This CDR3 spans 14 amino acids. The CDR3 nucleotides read TGTGCCAGCAGCCTCGGGTCCGGCGGAAACACCATATATTTT. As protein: CASSLGSGGNTIYF.

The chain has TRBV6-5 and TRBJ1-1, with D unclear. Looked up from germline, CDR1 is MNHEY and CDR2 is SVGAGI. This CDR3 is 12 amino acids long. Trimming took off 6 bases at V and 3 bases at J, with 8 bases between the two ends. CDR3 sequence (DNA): TGTGCCAGCAGCGGAGACCACACTGAAGCTTTCTTT. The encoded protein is CASSGDHTEAFF.

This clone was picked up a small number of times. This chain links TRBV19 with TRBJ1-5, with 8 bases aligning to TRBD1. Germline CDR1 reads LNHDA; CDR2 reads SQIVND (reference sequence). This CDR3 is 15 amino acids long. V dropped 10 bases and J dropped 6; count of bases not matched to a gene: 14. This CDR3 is CATNRGGSVLQPQHF. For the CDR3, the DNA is TGTGCCACCAACAGGGGGGGCAGTGTCCTTCAGCCCCAGCATTTT.

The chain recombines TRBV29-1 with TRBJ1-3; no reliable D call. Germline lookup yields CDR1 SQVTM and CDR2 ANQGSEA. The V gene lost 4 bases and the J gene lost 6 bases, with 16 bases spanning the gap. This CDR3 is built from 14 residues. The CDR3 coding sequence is TGCAGCGTTGTGAGGCAGTTGGGCGAAAACACCATATATTTT. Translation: CSVVRQLGENTIYF.

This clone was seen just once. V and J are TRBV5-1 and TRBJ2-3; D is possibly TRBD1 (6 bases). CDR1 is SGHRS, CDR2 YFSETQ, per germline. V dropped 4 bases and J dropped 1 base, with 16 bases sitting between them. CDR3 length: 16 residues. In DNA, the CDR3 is TGCGCCAGCAGCCAATCCCCGGGACACCGCACAGATACGCAGTATTTT. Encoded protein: CASSQSPGHRTDTQYF.

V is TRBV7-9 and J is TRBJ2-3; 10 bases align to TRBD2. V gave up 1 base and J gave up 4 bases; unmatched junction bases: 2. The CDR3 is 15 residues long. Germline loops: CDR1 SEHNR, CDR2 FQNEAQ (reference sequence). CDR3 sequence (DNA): TGTGCCAGCAGCTTAGGCGGACTAGCGGCAGATACGCAGTATTTT. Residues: CASSLGGLAADTQYF.

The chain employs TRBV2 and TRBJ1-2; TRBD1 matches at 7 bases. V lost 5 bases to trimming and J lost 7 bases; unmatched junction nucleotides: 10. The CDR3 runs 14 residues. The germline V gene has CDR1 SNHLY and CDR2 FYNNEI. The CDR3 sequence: CASSRDSKVGGYTF. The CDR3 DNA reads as TGTGCCAGCAGTCGGGACAGCAAAGTGGGTGGCTACACCTTC.

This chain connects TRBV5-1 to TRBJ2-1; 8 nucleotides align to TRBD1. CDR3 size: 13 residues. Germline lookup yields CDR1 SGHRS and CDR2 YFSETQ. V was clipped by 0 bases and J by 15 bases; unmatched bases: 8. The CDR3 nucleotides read TGCGCCAGCAGCTTGGAACAGGGGGAAACATGGTTCTTC. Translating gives CASSLEQGETWFF.

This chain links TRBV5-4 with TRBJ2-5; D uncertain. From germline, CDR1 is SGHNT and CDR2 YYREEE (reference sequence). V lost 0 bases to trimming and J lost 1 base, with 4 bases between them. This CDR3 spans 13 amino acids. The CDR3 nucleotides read TGTGCCAGCAGCTTGGCATTCCAAGAGACCCAGTACTTC. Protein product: CASSLAFQETQYF. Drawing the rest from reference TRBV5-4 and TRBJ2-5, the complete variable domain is ETGVTQSPTHLIKTRGQQVTLRCSSQSGHNTVSWYQQALGQGPQFIFQYYREEENGRGNFPPRFSGLQFPNYSSELNVNALELDDSALYLCASSLAFQETQYFGPGTRLLVL.

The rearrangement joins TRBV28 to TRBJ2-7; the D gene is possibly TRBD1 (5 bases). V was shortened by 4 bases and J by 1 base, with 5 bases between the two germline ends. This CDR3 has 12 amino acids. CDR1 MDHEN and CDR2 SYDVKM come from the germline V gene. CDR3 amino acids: CASSSGSYEQYF. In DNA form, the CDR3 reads TGTGCCAGCAGTTCAGGGTCCTACGAGCAGTACTTC. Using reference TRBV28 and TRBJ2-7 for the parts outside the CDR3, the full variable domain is DVKVTQSSRYLVKRTGEKVFLECVQDMDHENMFWYRQDPGLGLRLIYFSYDVKMKEKGDIPEGYSVSREKKERFSLILESASTNQTSMYLCASSSGSYEQYFGPGTRLTVT.